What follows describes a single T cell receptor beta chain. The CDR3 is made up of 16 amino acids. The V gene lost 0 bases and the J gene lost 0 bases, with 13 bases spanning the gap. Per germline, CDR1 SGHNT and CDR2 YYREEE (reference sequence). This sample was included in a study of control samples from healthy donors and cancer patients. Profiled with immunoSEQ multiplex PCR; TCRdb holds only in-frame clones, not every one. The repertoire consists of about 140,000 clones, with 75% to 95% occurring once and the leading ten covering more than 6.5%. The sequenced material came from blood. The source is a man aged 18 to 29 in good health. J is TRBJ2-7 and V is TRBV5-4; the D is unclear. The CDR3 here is CASSLAPHSPSYEQYF. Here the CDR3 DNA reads TGTGCCAGCAGCTTGGCACCTCATAGCCCCTCCTACGAGCAGTACTTC.